The rows below give T cell receptor beta chains drawn from one sample of a study of blood T cell repertoires in COVID-19. Only in-frame clones appear in the TCRdb table, and some are missing; sequencing was by immunoSEQ multiplex PCR. The sample yields roughly 180,000 clones, roughly 76% seen once. Sequencing input: peripheral blood. The receptors here all came from a woman aged 45-60 years with active or convalescent COVID-19. Each CDR3 is given with its conserved first and last residue. The order of the fields is J gene, D gene, clone size, V gene, CDR3 DNA, CDR3 protein. The D gene is left open where the match is weak. Size is omitted from some rows. Given values are once, few, many or a class for expanded clones.

TRBJ2-5,TRBD1,-,TRBV2,TGTGCCAGCAGAAACCGGGACAGCGTGTACCAAGAGACCCAGTACTTC,CASRNRDSVYQETQYF
TRBJ2-5,-,-,TRBV20-1,TGCAGTGCTAGACTTCGAGAGACCCAGTACTTC,CSARLRETQYF
TRBJ1-6,-,-,TRBV5-1,TGCGCCAGCAGCTTGCGTCCAGGGCCGGATTCACCCCTCCACTTT,CASSLRPGPDSPLHF
TRBJ2-5,-,-,TRBV5-6,TGTGCCAGCACCCAAGGATCCTCGGGAGAGACCCAGTACTTC,CASTQGSSGETQYF
TRBJ1-1,-,-,TRBV11-3,TGTGCCAGCAGCTCGACAGCGAACACTGAAGCTTTCTTT,CASSSTANTEAFF
TRBJ1-3,TRBD1,few,TRBV6-1,TGTGCCAGCAGTGGCGGGACAGCCGGATCCTCTGGAAACACCATATATTTT,CASSGGTAGSSGNTIYF
TRBJ1-2,-,few,TRBV5-8,TGTGCCAGCAGCTTGCCCGATGCGGGGGCTAACTATGGCTACACCTTC,CASSLPDAGANYGYTF
TRBJ1-5,TRBD1,few,TRBV5-5,TGTGCCAGCAGCTTGTCTGGGACAGTCAGCAATCAGCCCCAGCATTTT,CASSLSGTVSNQPQHF
TRBJ1-1,-,-,TRBV5-1,TGCGCCAGCAGCTCCGGGACAACTCCGAACACTGAAGCTTTCTTT,CASSSGTTPNTEAFF
TRBJ2-7,-,few,TRBV12-3/TRBV12-4,TGTGCCAGCAGCACCTATAGCAGCTACGAGCAGTACTTC,CASSTYSSYEQYF
TRBJ1-4,TRBD1,many,TRBV2,TGTGCCAGCACCCCCGGGACAGGAGGAGGTGAAAAACTGTTTTTT,CASTPGTGGGEKLFF
TRBJ1-2,-,-,TRBV4-1,TGCGCCAGCAGCCAAGAAAGGCAGGGTCTGGCCTATGGCTACACCTTC,CASSQERQGLAYGYTF
TRBJ2-5,TRBD1,-,TRBV7-2,TGTGCCAGCAGCTGGGGGACAGTGCGTAAAGAGACCCAGTACTTC,CASSWGTVRKETQYF
TRBJ2-7,TRBD2,-,TRBV15,TGTGCCACCAGCAGAGATTATACGGGAGGACCAGTAAGATATGAGCAGTACTTC,CATSRDYTGGPVRYEQYF
TRBJ1-1,TRBD1,-,TRBV2,TGTGCCAGCAAGGGACAGGGGGCACCAAATGAAGCTTTCTTT,CASKGQGAPNEAFF
TRBJ1-5,-,-,TRBV11-2,TGTGCCAGCAGCTTAACAGGGAGCAATCAGCCCCAGCATTTT,CASSLTGSNQPQHF
TRBJ2-3,TRBD2,-,TRBV30,TGTGCCTGGAGTGTGTCGGGACTAGCGGGATCCGATACGCAGTATTTT,CAWSVSGLAGSDTQYF
TRBJ2-1,TRBD1,-,TRBV24-1,TGTGCCACCAGTGAATCGACAGGGATGGACCCTTACAATGAGCAGTTCTTC,CATSESTGMDPYNEQFF
TRBJ1-3,-,-,TRBV5-6,TGTGCCAGCAGCTTGGTAGGAGGGGCTGGAAACACCATATATTTT,CASSLVGGAGNTIYF
TRBJ2-1,TRBD1,-,TRBV18,TGTGCCAGCTCACCATCTGTTACGACAGGGGTCAATGAGCAGTTCTTC,CASSPSVTTGVNEQFF
TRBJ2-5,TRBD2,-,TRBV18,TGTGCCAGCTCACCGGCGGCGGGAGGGCCGCGGGAGACCCAGTACTTC,CASSPAAGGPRETQYF
TRBJ1-1,-,-,TRBV7-2,TGTGCCAGCAGCCCCAGTAGGGGGAACACTGAAGCTTTCTTT,CASSPSRGNTEAFF
TRBJ1-5,TRBD1,-,TRBV6-5,TGTGCCAGCAGTTTAGACAGGGCCGGGAATCAGCCCCAGCATTTT,CASSLDRAGNQPQHF
TRBJ1-1,-,few,TRBV7-3,TGTGCCAGCAGCTTAGAGGGGACTAACACTGAAGCTTTCTTT,CASSLEGTNTEAFF
TRBJ1-6,-,-,TRBV5-1,TGCGCCAGCAGCTTGGATGGGGCAGATAATTCACCCCTCCACTTT,CASSLDGADNSPLHF
TRBJ1-2,TRBD1,-,TRBV5-1,TGCGCCAGCAGAACGGGGCCTGGACAGGGTGGTGGCTACACCTTC,CASRTGPGQGGGYTF
TRBJ2-7,TRBD2,-,TRBV7-6,TGTGCCAGCAGCCCAAGACTAGCGGAAAGCTCCTACGAGCAGTACTTC,CASSPRLAESSYEQYF
TRBJ1-2,-,-,TRBV29-1,TGCAGCGCTGGAGGGACTAACTATGGCTACACCTTC,CSAGGTNYGYTF
TRBJ1-1,-,-,TRBV18,TGTGCCAGCTCACCATCCCTGGAGCCCACTGAAGCTTTCTTT,CASSPSLEPTEAFF
TRBJ2-5,TRBD2,-,TRBV5-1,TGCGCCAGCAGCTTGGCCGCGGGAGGTCGGGAGACCCAGTACTTC,CASSLAAGGRETQYF
TRBJ2-1,-,-,TRBV7-2,TGTGCCAGCAGCTTAGCCCCGGGCTACAATGAGCAGTTCTTC,CASSLAPGYNEQFF
TRBJ1-2,TRBD1,-,TRBV7-7,TGTGCTAGCAGCCGCCGACAGGGGGACGGGTATGGCTACACCTTC,CASSRRQGDGYGYTF
TRBJ2-2,-,-,TRBV5-4,TGTGCCAGCAGCCAACGGGACTTCCTGGGGCCCGGGGAGCTGTTTTTT,CASSQRDFLGPGELFF
TRBJ1-2,-,once,TRBV9,TGTGCCAGCAGCCCCACAGGGTATGCCAACTATGGCTACACCTTC,CASSPTGYANYGYTF
TRBJ1-4,TRBD1,-,TRBV6-1,TGTGCCAGCAGTGAAGCGGAGGGACAGGGACAGGAAAAACTGTTTTTT,CASSEAEGQGQEKLFF
TRBJ2-7,-,-,TRBV7-2,TGTGCCAGCAGCTCAGAGCCAGCGGCCTACGAGCAGTACTTC,CASSSEPAAYEQYF
TRBJ1-1,TRBD1,-,TRBV6-1,TGTGCCAGCAGTGAGACCGACAGGGCCAACACTGAAGCTTTCTTT,CASSETDRANTEAFF
TRBJ1-1,-,once,TRBV20-1,TGCAGTGCTAGCCCCCTCGGTGAAGCTTTCTTT,CSASPLGEAFF
TRBJ2-3,TRBD2,-,TRBV13,TGTGCCAGCAGCTACTACCCCGGGACTAGCGGGAGCGGTGGGGGGTCAGATACGCAGTATTTT,CASSYYPGTSGSGGGSDTQYF
TRBJ2-5,-,few,TRBV19,TGTGCCAGTACCCCGATGCAGGGCGTTCCCCAGTACTTC,CASTPMQGVPQYF
TRBJ2-3,-,-,TRBV4-3,TGCGCCAGCAGCCGCGACCTGGGGGCGACAGATACGCAGTATTTT,CASSRDLGATDTQYF
TRBJ1-1,TRBD1,-,TRBV4-2,TGTGCCAGCAGCCGATCCGGGACAGGGGATGGAGGCACTGAAGCTTTCTTT,CASSRSGTGDGGTEAFF
TRBJ2-7,-,-,TRBV5-4,TGTGCCAGCAGCCGGGGGCAGGGAGGGCCCTCCTGGTCCTACGAGCAGTACTTC,CASSRGQGGPSWSYEQYF